One and the same sample provided the 10 T cell receptor beta chains below, sequenced in a study of shared clonotypes between healthy human individuals. Sequencing used immunoSEQ multiplex PCR; TCRdb keeps in-frame clones, though not all of them. Here the sample spans some 680,000 clones, about 80% being singletons. The sequencing sample was made of memory CD4+ T cells sorted from blood. Subset in this sample: CD45RA-negative fraction. The receptors come from a woman under 40 in good health.

This chain joins TRBV7-9 and TRBJ1-1; TRBD1 matches at 7 bases. Looked up from germline, CDR1 is SEHNR and CDR2 is FQNEAQ (reference sequence). V was pared by 5 bases and J by 7 bases, with 22 bases of the junction left unmatched. This CDR3 has 18 residues. CDR3 nucleotide sequence: TGTGCCAGCAGCCCTCGACATACAGGGACAGCCAACATTAGTGAAGCTTTCTTT. It yields the protein CASSPRHTGTANISEAFF.

Remarks on this clone: A read error may be the cause here, since a much bigger clone is one base away. The chain carries TRBV29-1 and TRBJ1-1; TRBD1 matches at 7 bases. The CDR3 length is 11 residues. J lost 1 base, V lost 7 bases, and 0 bases had no gene match. Germline V gene sequence: CDR1 SQVTM, CDR2 ANQGSEA. CDR3 nucleotides: TGCAGCGGACAGGGGAACACTGAAGCTTTCTTT. Translating gives CSGQGNTEAFF. Based on the CDR3 plus reference TRBV29-1 and TRBJ1-1, the full variable domain is SAVISQKPSRDICQRGTSLTIQCQVDSQVTMMFWYRQQPGQSLTLIATANQGSEATYESGFVIDKFPISRPNLTFSTLTVSNMSPEDSSIYLCSGQGNTEAFFGQGTRLTVV.

CDR3 nucleotide sequence: TGTGCCAGCAGCCCGCTCTCTGGGGCCAACGTCCTGACTTTC. Translation gives CASSPLSGANVLTF. The V call is TRBV7-8, the J call TRBJ2-6; D not certain. The CDR3 totals 14 residues. Germline CDR1 reads SGHVS; CDR2 reads FQNEAQ. V was cut by 5 bases and J by 0 bases, with 5 bases left in between.

This chain connects TRBV27 to TRBJ2-3, with TRBD2 matching over 13 bases. Trimming took 5 bases from V and 6 from J; bases not matched to a gene: 5. The V gene's germline CDR1 is MNHEY and CDR2 SMNVEV (reference sequence). CDR3 length equals 15 residues. CDR3 amino acids: CASSKRTSGSDTQYF. The CDR3 nucleotides are TGTGCCAGCAGTAAGCGGACTAGCGGGAGCGATACGCAGTATTTT.

The CDR3 loop reads CASTPGQGIPGYTF. In DNA form, the CDR3 reads TGCGCCAGCACCCCAGGACAGGGTATTCCCGGCTACACCTTC. This sequence joins TRBV5-1 and TRBJ1-2; 8 bases map to TRBD1. V shed 6 bases, J shed 8 bases, and the junction held 12 bases outside the gene matches. The CDR3 totals 14 residues. Germline V gives CDR1 SGHRS, CDR2 YFSETQ.

A few counts support this clone. The rearrangement links TRBV2 to TRBJ1-5; D is unresolved. From germline, CDR1 is SNHLY and CDR2 FYNNEI. V shed 3 bases and J shed 7 bases, with 10 bases lying between them. The CDR3 runs to 13 residues. The CDR3 DNA is TGTGCCAGCAGTGAGGATCGGGTCCAGCCCCAGCATTTT. Its protein product is CASSEDRVQPQHF.

The genes are TRBV28 and TRBJ1-3; no firm D call. From germline, CDR1 is MDHEN and CDR2 SYDVKM. Trimming pared 4 bases from V and 4 bases from J, leaving 8 bases between. This CDR3 contains 13 residues. The CDR3 loop is CASSSLQGNTIYF. The CDR3, as DNA: TGTGCCAGCAGTTCCCTCCAGGGAAACACCATATATTTT.

The CDR3 coding sequence is TGTGCCAGCAGCTTGTTAGCGGGAGGGCCCAAAAATGAGCAGTTCTTC. Translation: CASSLLAGGPKNEQFF. The chain recombines TRBV5-6 with TRBJ2-1; 11 bases are a match to TRBD2. This CDR3 contains 16 residues. CDR1 and CDR2 from the germline V gene are SGHDT and YYEEEE. V gave up 1 base and J gave up 7 bases; unmatched junction bases: 7.

This chain links TRBV2 with TRBJ2-5; perhaps D is TRBD1 or TRBD2 (5 bases each). CDR3 length equals 13 residues. The germline V gene has CDR1 SNHLY and CDR2 FYNNEI. With 7 bases removed from V and 4 bases from J, the gap between germline ends came to 13 bases. CDR3 residues: CASNDGALETQYF. CDR3 DNA: TGTGCCAGCAACGACGGGGCTTTAGAGACCCAGTACTTC.

The V call is TRBV29-1, the J call TRBJ2-3; a possible D gene is TRBD1 (6 bases). CDR3 length equals 16 residues. V was trimmed by 2 bases and J by 4 bases, leaving 19 bases between them. Germline V gene lookup returns CDR1 SQVTM and CDR2 ANQGSEA. DNA for the CDR3: TGCAGCGTTGAAATGTGGGGGCCTCCTGGCGCAGATACGCAGTATTTT. It codes for CSVEMWGPPGADTQYF.